The 13 T cell receptor beta chains in this list originate from one sample, sequenced in a study of cytomegalovirus exposure and HLA in healthy donors. The PCR used 60 Vbeta and 13 Jbeta primers. The table came from immunoSEQ multiplex PCR; TCRdb's copy has only in-frame clones and leaves some out. Among around 150,000 clones, roughly 80% were seen once, and the ten largest hold around 8.3%. Material: PBMCs. All receptors come from a woman between 40 and 50 years old in good health and CMV-seropositive.

The CDR3: CASSLVTGSYEQYF. The CDR3 coding sequence is TGTGCCAGCAGCTTAGTGACAGGCTCCTACGAGCAGTACTTC. The gene calls are TRBV13 and TRBJ2-5; D possibly corresponds to TRBD1 (6 bases). The J call may be faulty, since TRBJ2-7 better matches the DNA end. There are 14 residues in the CDR3. The germline V gene has CDR1 PRHDT and CDR2 FYEKMQ (reference sequence).

The chain has TRBV7-6 and TRBJ2-7; D may be TRBD2 (5 bases). CDR1 SGHVS and CDR2 FNYEAQ come from the germline V gene. There are 15 residues in the CDR3. Trimming stripped 4 bases from V and 8 bases from J, with 21 bases between. This chain's CDR3 is CASSSEVATGRQQYF. The CDR3 region has the DNA TGTGCCAGCAGCTCGGAGGTGGCTACCGGCCGGCAGCAGTACTTC.

The chain links TRBV27 to TRBJ1-3; 11 positions agree with TRBD1. The germline CDR1 and CDR2 sequences are MNHEY and SMNVEV (reference sequence). V trimming: 4 bases; J trimming: 8 bases; junction bases outside the gene matches: 10. The CDR3 totals 16 residues. CDR3 in DNA: TGTGCCAGCAGTTCGGGTGGACAGGGGGCGGCAGACACCATATATTTT. It codes for CASSSGGQGAADTIYF.

The CDR3 spells CSVLTGGLMMNTEAFF. The CDR3 nucleotides are TGCAGCGTTTTAACAGGGGGGCTAATGATGAACACTGAAGCTTTCTTT. The chain joins TRBV29-1 to TRBJ1-1; 8 bases match TRBD1. Germline V lookup: CDR1 SQVTM, CDR2 ANQGSEA. V gave up 5 bases and J gave up 0 bases; unmatched junction bases: 11. The CDR3 runs to 16 residues.

Here the CDR3 reads CASKGTSDYEQYF. CDR3 coding DNA: TGCGCCAGCAAAGGGACTAGCGACTACGAGCAGTACTTC. V usage is TRBV5-1 and J usage is TRBJ2-7; 10 bases line up with TRBD2. CDR1 and CDR2 (germline): SGHRS, YFSETQ. The ends lost 6 bases at V and 3 bases at J; junction bases unmatched: 3. CDR3 size: 13 residues.

The chain recombines TRBV18 with TRBJ2-5; D is unclear. Germline V gene sequence: CDR1 KGHSH, CDR2 LQKENI. The V and J ends lost 3 bases and 3 bases respectively, with 11 bases between them. The CDR3 has 14 residues. CDR3 loop: CASSPGTNEETQYF. CDR3 bases: TGTGCCAGCTCACCGGGTACTAATGAAGAGACCCAGTACTTC. Full variable domain (remainder filled in from reference TRBV18 and TRBJ2-5): NAGVMQNPRHLVRRRGQEARLRCSPMKGHSHVYWYRQLPEEGLKFMVYLQKENIIDESGMPKERFSAEFPKEGPSILRIQQVVRGDSAAYFCASSPGTNEETQYFGPGTRLLVL.

CDR3 sequence: CASSSGGSGQETQYF. CDR3 in DNA: TGCGCCAGCAGCTCGGGGGGTTCCGGCCAAGAGACCCAGTACTTC. The rearrangement links TRBV5-1 to TRBJ2-5, with 7 bases fitting TRBD2. The J segment lost 1 base and the V segment lost 3 bases, leaving 6 bases of the junction unmatched. Germline CDR1 is SGHRS and CDR2 is YFSETQ. The CDR3 is 15 amino acids.

V and J are TRBV7-2 and TRBJ2-1; D is perhaps TRBD2 (5 bases). The CDR3 consists of 13 residues. With 5 bases removed from V and 7 bases from J, the gap between germline ends came to 12 bases. Germline CDR1 reads SGHTA; CDR2 reads FQGNSA. The CDR3 reads CASSRTLANEQFF. CDR3 bases: TGTGCCAGCAGCCGGACTTTAGCAAATGAGCAGTTCTTC.

This chain connects TRBV6-5 to TRBJ2-7; 8 bases line up with TRBD2. Germline CDR1 reads MNHEY; CDR2 reads SVGAGI. The CDR3 runs 15 residues. The V segment lost 0 bases and the J segment 4 bases; nucleotides outside the gene matches: 5. The CDR3 region is CASSYSTAGEYEQYF. The CDR3 DNA reads as TGTGCCAGCAGTTACTCGACAGCGGGAGAGTACGAGCAGTACTTC.

V and J are TRBV6-1 and TRBJ1-5; perhaps TRBD1 as D (5 bases). V shed 3 bases and J shed 3 bases, with 9 bases lying between them. The germline gives CDR1 MNHNS, CDR2 SASEGT. CDR3 length: 14 amino acids. CDR3: CASSESGYNQPQHF. The CDR3, as DNA: TGTGCCAGCAGTGAGTCAGGGTACAATCAGCCCCAGCATTTT.

The chain joins TRBV28 to TRBJ2-7, with TRBD1 matching over 7 bases. The CDR3 has 14 amino acids. Unmatched junction bases numbered 8, after V lost 6 bases and J lost 3 bases. Germline V gene lookup returns CDR1 MDHEN and CDR2 SYDVKM. The CDR3 sequence is CASSEGTELYEQYF. The CDR3 bases are TGTGCCAGCAGCGAAGGGACAGAACTCTACGAGCAGTACTTC.

V and J are TRBV9 and TRBJ2-2, with D tentatively TRBD1 (6 bases). V shed 0 bases and J shed 4 bases, with 13 bases lying between them. This CDR3 spans 16 amino acids. Germline-derived CDR1 and CDR2 are SGDLS and YYNGEE. CDR3 sequence reads: CASSVDAGAGTGELFF. The CDR3 bases are TGTGCCAGCAGCGTAGATGCAGGGGCGGGCACCGGGGAGCTGTTTTTT.

The chain has TRBV28 and TRBJ2-5, with 7 bases that match TRBD2. The CDR3 runs to 15 residues. J gave up 5 bases and V 0 bases, and 6 bases lay outside the gene matches. The germline CDR1 and CDR2 sequences are MDHEN and SYDVKM. The CDR3 DNA is TGTGCCAGCAGTTTATGGGGGAGGGCCGGGGAGACCCAGTACTTC. Its translation: CASSLWGRAGETQYF.